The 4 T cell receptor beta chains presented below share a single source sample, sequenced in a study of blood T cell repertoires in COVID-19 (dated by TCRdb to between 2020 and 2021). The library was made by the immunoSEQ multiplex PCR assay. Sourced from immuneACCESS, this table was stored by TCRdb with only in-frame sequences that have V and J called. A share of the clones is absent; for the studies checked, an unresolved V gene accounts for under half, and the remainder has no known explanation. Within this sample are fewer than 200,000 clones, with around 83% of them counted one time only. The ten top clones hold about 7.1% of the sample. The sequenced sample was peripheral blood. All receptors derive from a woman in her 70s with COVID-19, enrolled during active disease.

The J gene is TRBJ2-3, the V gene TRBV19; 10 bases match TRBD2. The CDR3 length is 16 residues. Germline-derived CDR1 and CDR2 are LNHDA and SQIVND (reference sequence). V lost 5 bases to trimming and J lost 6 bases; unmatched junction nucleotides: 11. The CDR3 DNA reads TGTGCCAGTAGTGGGGGGATTAGCGGGAGGCAGGATACGCAGTATTTT. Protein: CASSGGISGRQDTQYF. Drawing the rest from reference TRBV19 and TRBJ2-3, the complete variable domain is DGGITQSPKYLFRKEGQNVTLSCEQNLNHDAMYWYRQDPGQGLRLIYYSQIVNDFQKGDIAEGYSVSREKKESFPLTVTSAQKNPTAFYLCASSGGISGRQDTQYFGPGTRLTVL.

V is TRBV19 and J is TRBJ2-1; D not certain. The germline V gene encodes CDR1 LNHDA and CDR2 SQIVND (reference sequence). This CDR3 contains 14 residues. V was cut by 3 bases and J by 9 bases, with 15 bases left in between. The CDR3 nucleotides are TGTGCCAGTAGTATCGATGCGGATGGTAGTGAGCAGTTCTTC. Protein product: CASSIDADGSEQFF.

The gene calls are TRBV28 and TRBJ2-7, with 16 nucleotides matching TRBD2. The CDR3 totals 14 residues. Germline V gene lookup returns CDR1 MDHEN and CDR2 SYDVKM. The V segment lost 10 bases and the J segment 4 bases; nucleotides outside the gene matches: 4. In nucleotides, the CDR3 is TGTGCCATCGGGACTAGCGGGAGGGGGTACGAGCAGTACTTC. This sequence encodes CAIGTSGRGYEQYF.

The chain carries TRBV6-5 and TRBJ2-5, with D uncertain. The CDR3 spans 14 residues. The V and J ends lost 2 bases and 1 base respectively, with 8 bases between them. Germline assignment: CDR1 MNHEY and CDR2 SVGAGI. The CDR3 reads CASSYRGAQETQYF. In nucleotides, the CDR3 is TGTGCCAGCAGTTACCGCGGAGCCCAAGAGACCCAGTACTTC.